The 27 T cell receptor beta chains presented below share a single source sample, sequenced in a study of response to subunit inactivated influenza vaccine. TCRdb passed the RT-PCR reads through MiXCR, listing each CDR3 protein once. The sample has approximately 170,000 distinct CDR3 sequences, over 13% seen once; the top ten hold about 26%. This material consisted of CD8+ T cells sorted from PBMCs, taken around 5 days after vaccination. Source of these receptors: a man aged 50 to 59 who received an inactivated influenza vaccine.

The V and J genes are TRBV11-1 and TRBJ2-3; 8 nucleotides agree with TRBD1. CDR3 length: 15 residues. J gave up 4 bases and V 5 bases, and 8 bases lay outside the gene matches. Looked up from germline, CDR1 is SGHAT and CDR2 is FQDESV (reference sequence). The CDR3 nucleotides are TGTGCCAGCAGCAACCCGGACAGGGCCCCAGATACGCAGTATTTT. This gives the protein CASSNPDRAPDTQYF. Variable domain in full (rest from reference TRBV11-1 and TRBJ2-3): EAEVAQSPRYKITEKSQAVAFWCDPISGHATLYWYRQILGQGPELLVQFQDESVVDDSQLPKDRFSAERLKGVDSTLKIQPAELGDSAMYLCASSNPDRAPDTQYFGPGTRLTVL.

This clonotype was detected a few times. V is TRBV20-1 and J is TRBJ2-7; 9 positions match TRBD1. CDR3 length: 15 residues. The trim removed 4 bases at V and 4 bases at J, leaving 11 bases unmatched. CDR1 DFQATT and CDR2 SNEGSKA come from the germline V gene (reference sequence). Written as DNA, the CDR3 is TGCAGTGCTACCCGACAGGGGGAGAGATTGTACGAGCAGTACTTC. This translates into CSATRQGERLYEQYF.

This chain uses TRBV15 with TRBJ2-7; D tentatively fits TRBD1 or TRBD2 (5 bases each). The CDR3 runs to 13 residues. CDR1 and CDR2 (germline): LNHNV, YYDKDF (reference sequence). V shed 4 bases and J shed 1 base, with 8 bases lying between them. In DNA, the CDR3 is TGTGCCACCAGCAAATGGGGGTCCTACGAGCAGTACTTC. Amino acid sequence: CATSKWGSYEQYF.

The gene calls are TRBV24-1 and TRBJ2-2, with 9 bases lining up with TRBD1. V lost 1 base and J lost 5; bases outside the gene matches: 4. Germline V CDR1 and CDR2: KGHDR, SFDVKD. CDR3 length equals 16 residues. The CDR3, as DNA: TGTGCCACCAGTGATTTTAGGGACAGGGTAACCGGGGAGCTGTTTTTT. The encoded protein is CATSDFRDRVTGELFF.

The chain carries TRBV24-1 and TRBJ2-5; 10 nucleotides match TRBD2. CDR1 and CDR2 (germline): KGHDR, SFDVKD. CDR3 length: 17 residues. Germline trimming cut 2 bases from V and 5 bases from J; bases unmatched to any gene: 10. The CDR3 nucleotides read TGTGCCACCAGTGATTACCCAGCGGGAGGGCCCCGGGAGACCCAGTACTTC. This encodes CATSDYPAGGPRETQYF.

V gene TRBV4-1 combines with J gene TRBJ2-1; tentatively, D is TRBD1 or TRBD2 (5 bases each). This CDR3 has 21 residues. The ends were cut back, 0 bases at V and 3 bases at J, with 27 bases in the middle. Germline-derived CDR1 and CDR2 are MGHRA and YSYEKL. Here the CDR3 reads CASSQDMGFNYGTKNYNEQFF. As DNA, the CDR3 is TGCGCCAGCAGCCAAGATATGGGGTTTAACTACGGGACCAAAAACTACAATGAGCAGTTCTTC.

This clonotype was seen a handful of times. This chain connects TRBV5-5 to TRBJ2-2, with D perhaps TRBD1 (5 bases). V shed 0 bases and J shed 8 bases, with 8 bases lying between them. This CDR3 is built from 13 residues. Germline loops: CDR1 SGHKS, CDR2 YYEKEE (reference sequence). The CDR3 spells CASSLEGRGELFF. The CDR3 DNA reads as TGTGCCAGCAGCTTGGAGGGGCGAGGGGAGCTGTTTTTT.

Ten or more counts support this clonotype. V is TRBV7-2 and J is TRBJ2-3; the D is unclear. There are 13 residues in the CDR3. With 5 bases removed from V and 2 bases from J, the gap between germline ends came to 8 bases. Germline lookup yields CDR1 SGHTA and CDR2 FQGNSA. CDR3 sequence reads: CASSLHPTDTQYF. In nucleotides, the CDR3 is TGTGCCAGCAGCCTTCATCCCACAGATACGCAGTATTTT.

The chain has TRBV5-1 and TRBJ2-7; 8 positions agree with TRBD1. V shed 6 bases, J shed 0 bases, and the junction held 5 bases outside the gene matches. The germline V gene encodes CDR1 SGHRS and CDR2 YFSETQ. CDR3 length: 14 residues. The CDR3 region is CASTTGDSSYEQYF. In DNA, the CDR3 is TGCGCCAGCACGACAGGGGACAGCTCCTACGAGCAGTACTTC.

This clonotype was detected only a few times. V and J are TRBV20-1 and TRBJ2-7; 8 nucleotides agree with TRBD1. The length of the CDR3 is 11 residues. In germline, CDR1 is DFQATT, CDR2 SNEGSKA (reference sequence). V was clipped by 3 bases and J by 6 bases; unmatched bases: 1. The chain's CDR3 is CSARTGVEQYF. The CDR3 DNA follows: TGCAGTGCTAGGACAGGGGTCGAGCAGTACTTC.

The rearrangement links TRBV12-3 or TRBV12-4 to TRBJ2-2, with a possible D match to TRBD1 (5 bases). Between the trimmed V and J ends, which lost 6 bases and 2 bases, there was a span of 10 bases. This CDR3 is built from 14 residues. CDR3 sequence: CASRGLPNTGELFF. The CDR3 nucleotides are TGTGCCAGCAGGGGGCTCCCCAACACCGGGGAGCTGTTTTTT.

In this sample, this clonotype turned up a few times. The chain couples TRBV4-1 to TRBJ2-2, with D possibly TRBD1 on 6 matching bases. Per the germline V gene, CDR1 is MGHRA and CDR2 is YSYEKL. This CDR3 is built from 14 residues. Trimming shortened V by 4 bases and J by 4 bases, and 10 bases separated the two germline ends. The CDR3 loop is CASSPGVSTGELFF. The DNA for the CDR3 is TGCGCCAGCAGCCCAGGGGTTTCCACCGGGGAGCTGTTTTTT.

This clonotype occurred a few times. The rearrangement links TRBV29-1 to TRBJ2-7, with D possibly TRBD1 on 6 matching bases. Trimming stripped 0 bases from V and 4 bases from J, with 13 bases between. Germline assignment: CDR1 SQVTM and CDR2 ANQGSEA. CDR3 length: 14 amino acids. The CDR3 sequence is CSVEDEGEGYEQYF. CDR3 DNA: TGCAGCGTTGAAGACGAGGGGGAAGGTTACGAGCAGTACTTC.

Only a few counts were recorded for this clonotype. The chain links TRBV29-1 to TRBJ2-5; D not certain. The CDR3 spans 13 residues. The V gene lost 6 bases and the J gene lost 5 bases, with 16 bases spanning the gap. Germline V lookup: CDR1 SQVTM, CDR2 ANQGSEA. CDR3 nucleotides: TGCAGCGTACCCCCGACGGTCTCTGAGACCCAGTACTTC. Protein: CSVPPTVSETQYF.

There are a few counts of this clonotype. J is TRBJ2-1 and V is TRBV29-1, with D perhaps TRBD1 (6 bases). V shed 6 bases and J shed 7 bases, with 13 bases lying between them. The CDR3 loop spans 12 amino acids. The germline V gene has CDR1 SQVTM and CDR2 ANQGSEA. The CDR3 here is CSVRGPGNEQFF. DNA of the CDR3: TGCAGCGTCAGGGGACCCGGGAATGAGCAGTTCTTC.

This clonotype was seen only a few times. The chain employs TRBV6-5 and TRBJ2-1, with 11 bases that match TRBD2. The V gene end was trimmed by 1 base and the J gene end by 2 bases; junction bases not matched to a gene: 7. Per the germline V gene, CDR1 is MNHEY and CDR2 is SVGAGI. The CDR3 consists of 18 residues. CDR3 in amino acids: CASSYWGSGGAPYNEQFF. The CDR3 DNA is TGTGCCAGCAGTTACTGGGGTAGCGGGGGGGCCCCCTACAATGAGCAGTTCTTC.

This clonotype occurred many times. This rearrangement joins TRBV3-1 to TRBJ2-3, with D possibly TRBD2 on 5 matching bases. V was clipped by 0 bases and J by 2 bases, with 24 bases between them. CDR1 is LGHDT and CDR2 is YNNKEL in the germline V gene (reference sequence). This CDR3 region has 20 residues. Here the CDR3 DNA reads TGTGCCAGCAGCCAAGATGTAACACCCTCACGGGATTTAGTCACAGATACGCAGTATTTT. This encodes CASSQDVTPSRDLVTDTQYF.

The chain is built from TRBV28 and TRBJ2-1; D remains unclear. CDR3 size: 13 residues. V was clipped by 3 bases and J by 7 bases, with 10 bases between them. Germline V gene data show CDR1 as MDHEN and CDR2 as SYDVKM. As DNA, the CDR3 is TGTGCCAGCAGTTTCGTTCGATGGAATGAGCAGTTCTTC. This gives the protein CASSFVRWNEQFF.

The chain combines TRBV7-8 with TRBJ2-2; 10 bases are a match to TRBD1. CDR3 length: 15 amino acids. J gave up 3 bases and V 6 bases, and 4 bases lay outside the gene matches. CDR1 SGHVS and CDR2 FQNEAQ come from the germline V gene. CDR3 sequence: CASRIGQGDTGELFF. DNA of the CDR3: TGTGCCAGCAGAATCGGACAGGGGGACACCGGGGAGCTGTTTTTT.

This sequence joins TRBV7-9 and TRBJ2-7; a weak D match, TRBD2 (5 bases). CDR3 length: 13 amino acids. Germline V CDR1 and CDR2: SEHNR, FQNEAQ (reference sequence). V lost 6 bases to trimming and J lost 5 bases, with 14 bases between them. The CDR3 sequence: CASRRTREHEQYF. The DNA for the CDR3 is TGTGCCAGCAGGCGTACTAGAGAACACGAGCAGTACTTC.

Many counts were recorded for this clonotype. The chain uses TRBV10-3 and TRBJ2-2; 7 nucleotides line up with TRBD1. Germline trimming cut 4 bases from V and 3 bases from J; bases unmatched to any gene: 2. CDR1 and CDR2 from the germline V gene are ENHRY and SYGVKD. This CDR3 is 14 amino acids long. CDR3 nucleotides: TGTGCCATCAGTGCGGGACAGTACACCGGGGAGCTGTTTTTT. Translation: CAISAGQYTGELFF.

This sequence joins TRBV27 and TRBJ2-1; D is perhaps TRBD2 (7 bases). CDR1 and CDR2 (germline): MNHEY, SMNVEV (reference sequence). This CDR3 region has 16 residues. V lost 6 bases and J lost 1, with 16 bases in between. CDR3 sequence reads: CASRGYAGASYNEQFF. CDR3 nucleotides: TGTGCCAGCAGGGGGTATGCGGGGGCTTCCTACAATGAGCAGTTCTTC.

The chain has TRBV20-1 and TRBJ1-1; unclear D gene. CDR3 size: 14 residues. CDR1 and CDR2 (germline): DFQATT, SNEGSKA (reference sequence). V shed 6 bases and J shed 6 bases, with 20 bases lying between them. CDR3 coding DNA: TGCAGTGCAAGGGCTATTTATCTTGGCCCTGAAGCTTTCTTT. Amino acids: CSARAIYLGPEAFF.

This clonotype was counted many times. The rearrangement links TRBV12-3 or TRBV12-4 to TRBJ2-3, with no clear D. Trimming took 3 bases from V and 4 from J, leaving 5 bases between them. The CDR3 consists of 12 residues. DNA of the CDR3: TGTGCCAGCAGTTTGGTGGCAGATACGCAGTATTTT. Protein sequence: CASSLVADTQYF.

This clonotype showed up just a few times. The chain joins TRBV28 to TRBJ2-7; D unclear. CDR3 size: 14 residues. The V end was cut by 10 bases, the J end by 5 bases, with 21 bases between. The germline V gene encodes CDR1 MDHEN and CDR2 SYDVKM. DNA for the CDR3: TGTGCCACGGCCCCGCCAGGTGAGCTCGACGAGCAGTACTTC. This gives the protein CATAPPGELDEQYF.

This clonotype was detected a few times. The chain employs TRBV7-9 and TRBJ2-4; 11 positions match TRBD2. V dropped 3 bases and J dropped 8; count of bases not matched to a gene: 9. The germline V gene has CDR1 SEHNR and CDR2 FQNEAQ (reference sequence). There are 16 residues in the CDR3. CDR3 loop: CASSFLAGGGRDIQYF. CDR3 DNA: TGTGCCAGCAGCTTCCTAGCGGGGGGCGGAAGGGACATTCAGTACTTC.

This chain uses TRBV27 with TRBJ2-3; 9 bases are a match to TRBD2. This CDR3 has 16 residues. V shed 5 bases, J shed 0 bases, and the junction held 6 bases outside the gene matches. In germline, CDR1 is MNHEY, CDR2 SMNVEV (reference sequence). The CDR3 bases are TGTGCCAGCAGTGGAGGGACTAGCAGTAGCACAGATACGCAGTATTTT. Translated, it gives CASSGGTSSSTDTQYF.